This record looks at one TCR beta chain sequence and its context. The antigen remains undetermined. The data are from a study of cytomegalovirus exposure and HLA in healthy donors. Notes on the study in general: Despite most TCR sequences being rare, some public TCRs occurred in many donors.

Unrecorded immune exposures were likely, despite nominal health at sampling. The PCR made use of 60 Vbeta and 13 Jbeta primers. Sequenced by immunoSEQ multiplex PCR; TCRdb stores in-frame clones only, minus some. The data show about 100,000 clones, with around 81% seen just once and 4.5% to 6.5% held by the top ten. Germline V gene lookup returns CDR1 SGHRS and CDR2 YFSETQ. The CDR3 totals 14 residues. Trimming left V 4 bases short and J 4 bases short, with 14 bases between. Material for sequencing was PBMCs. The gene calls are TRBV5-1 and TRBJ1-2; D is ambiguous. This sequence was found in a man aged 35 to 55 in good health and CMV-seropositive. CDR3 region: CASSPQTAAYGYTF. The CDR3 region has the DNA TGCGCCAGCAGCCCACAAACAGCGGCCTATGGCTACACCTTC.